This T cell receptor beta chain is from a study of T cells in Graves' hyperthyroidism and ophthalmopathy. Whole-study results and caveats: Blood samples included most of the expanded thyroid clonotypes exceeding 0.001.

CDR3 length: 13 residues. CDR1 is DFQATT, CDR2 SNEGSKA, per germline (reference sequence). Of note for this clonotype: What it binds is unknown. One end of the junction is discordant with germline, which a read error may explain.

The TCR beta CDR3 regions underwent amplification using RNA transcripts as the source. The TCR CDR3 first-round RT-PCR relied on the HTBI primer set. TCRdb redid the calling of the multiplex PCR reads with MiXCR, one entry per CDR3 protein. Of around 620,000 distinct CDR3 sequences detected, about 43% appear once; the ten largest clones hold 15% to 20%. It was uncontrolled infection, other autoimmune disease, pregnancy or lactation that excluded patients. The genes are TRBV20-1 and TRBJ2-7; D possibly corresponds to TRBD1 (5 bases). The sample was peripheral blood or thyroid tissue (not recorded which). This sequence originates from an adult woman with Graves' disease, either hyperthyroidism or ophthalmopathy (not recorded which). In DNA, the CDR3 is TGTAGTGCTAGAGTCCCAGGGTTGTACGAGCAGTACTTC. Encoded protein: CSARVPGLYEQYF.